This section outlines one TCR beta chain sequence together with its context. The antigen it recognizes is unknown. No base qualities exist here, and no much larger clone lies one base off it. This specimen belongs to a study of control samples from healthy donors and cancer patients (dated by TCRdb to the early 2020s). Library generation was performed with the immunoSEQ multiplex PCR assay. TCRdb mirrors the immuneACCESS table, restricted to in-frame sequences. Some clones are absent from its copies; in checked studies, under half trace to an unresolved V gene, and the reason for the others is unknown. Counted in this sample were some 140,000 clones; roughly 94% of them appeared once. The ten most abundant clones make up around 5.4% of the sample. The sequenced sample was blood. The receptor was isolated from a middle-aged man in good health.

The CDR3 region: CASSLRDRAGNEQFF. The DNA is as follows: TGTGCCAGCAGCTTACGGGACAGGGCAGGCAATGAGCAGTTCTTC. The chain is encoded by TRBV9 joined to TRBJ2-1; 9 central nucleotides agree with TRBD1. The germline V and J ends show losses of 4 bases and 6 bases respectively, and no gene match explains 8 bases of the junction. CDR1 and CDR2 were assigned from the germline V gene as SGDLS and YYNGEE. Measured from the cysteine to the phenylalanine, the CDR3 is 15 residues long. Only the CDR3 portion is preserved as DNA: 45 bases, with reading frame beginning at the first base.